The 21 T cell receptor beta chains below come from one sample, sequenced in a study of T cells in Graves' hyperthyroidism and ophthalmopathy. TCR beta CDR3 sequences were amplified from RNA transcripts. The primer set for the first-round RT-PCR of the TCR CDR3 was HTBI. Using its own MiXCR run on the multiplex PCR reads, TCRdb lists one record per CDR3 protein. The sample has 400,000 to 600,000 distinct CDR3 sequences; around 20% are singletons. The sample comprised blood. Receptors were obtained from a man aged 18 to 30 with Graves' hyperthyroidism.

This clonotype appeared a few times. The CDR3 loop is CASSPNRAGEFEAFF. The CDR3 DNA follows: TGTGCCAGCAGTCCTAACCGGGCAGGGGAATTTGAAGCTTTCTTT. V and J are TRBV6-1 and TRBJ1-1; D might be TRBD1 (6 bases). Germline V lookup: CDR1 MNHNS, CDR2 SASEGT. The CDR3 runs 15 residues. Trimming pared 5 bases from V and 7 bases from J, leaving 20 bases between.

The sample holds a few counts of this clonotype. The chain combines TRBV19 with TRBJ1-5; D not certain. This CDR3 has 13 amino acids. Trimming left V 3 bases short and J 5 bases short, with 8 bases between. Germline lookup yields CDR1 LNHDA and CDR2 SQIVND (reference sequence). The CDR3: CASSIRPYQPQHF. The CDR3 DNA follows: TGTGCCAGTAGTATCCGCCCTTATCAGCCCCAGCATTTT.

In its sample, this clonotype was seen many times. This chain uses TRBV12-3 or TRBV12-4 with TRBJ2-5; 7 bases map to TRBD2. V shed 0 bases, J shed 2 bases, and the junction held 6 bases outside the gene matches. The CDR3 extends over 16 amino acids. CDR3 sequence reads: CASSLAPGGLQETQYF. The CDR3 DNA reads as TGTGCCAGCAGTTTAGCCCCGGGGGGACTACAAGAGACCCAGTACTTC.

This clonotype was counted a few times. J is TRBJ2-2 and V is TRBV12-3 or TRBV12-4, with a weak D call TRBD1 (5 bases). Trimming pared 3 bases from V and 0 bases from J, leaving 11 bases between. The CDR3 has 16 amino acids. The CDR3: CASSFYDRTNTGELFF. The CDR3 DNA is TGTGCCAGCAGTTTTTACGACAGAACGAACACCGGGGAGCTGTTTTTT.

This clonotype appeared a few times. The V and J genes are TRBV6-1 and TRBJ2-2; D is perhaps TRBD2 (6 bases). CDR3 length: 14 amino acids. Germline V gives CDR1 MNHNS, CDR2 SASEGT. V was shortened by 7 bases and J by 7 bases, with 16 bases between the two germline ends. The DNA of the CDR3 is TGTGCCAGCACCCGAGGGGAGGTTAACGGGGAGCTGTTTTTT. Amino acid sequence: CASTRGEVNGELFF.

The V and J genes are TRBV6-5 and TRBJ2-7, with D hard to call. Germline V gene data show CDR1 as MNHEY and CDR2 as SVGAGI. Trimming pared 0 bases from V and 0 bases from J, leaving 12 bases between. The CDR3 runs to 16 residues. The CDR3 loop reads CASSYSIPGVSYEQYF. The CDR3, as DNA: TGTGCCAGCAGTTACTCGATCCCCGGTGTCTCCTACGAGCAGTACTTC.

The rearrangement joins TRBV28 to TRBJ1-1; D is uncertain. From germline, CDR1 is MDHEN and CDR2 SYDVKM. The germline V and J ends were trimmed by 0 bases and 10 bases, with 12 bases remaining between them. The CDR3 runs to 13 residues. Here the CDR3 DNA reads TGTGCCAGCAGTTTATGGGGCTCCCGAGGAGCTTTCTTT. Protein product: CASSLWGSRGAFF. Based on the CDR3 plus reference TRBV28 and TRBJ1-1, the full variable domain is DVKVTQSSRYLVKRTGEKVFLECVQDMDHENMFWYRQDPGLGLRLIYFSYDVKMKEKGDIPEGYSVSREKKERFSLILESASTNQTSMYLCASSLWGSRGAFFGQGTRLTVV.

The chain couples TRBV4-1 to TRBJ2-2; perhaps TRBD2 as D (6 bases). V lost 1 base to trimming and J lost 1 base, with 10 bases between them. The CDR3 sequence is 16 residues long. Germline V gives CDR1 MGHRA, CDR2 YSYEKL. CDR3 protein: CASSQGRLVNTGELFF. CDR3 in DNA: TGCGCCAGCAGCCAAGGCAGACTAGTGAACACCGGGGAGCTGTTTTTT.

This clonotype showed up many times. The chain recombines TRBV11-2 with TRBJ1-6, with TRBD1 matching 9 bases. J gave up 10 bases and V 2 bases, and 3 bases lay outside the gene matches. The CDR3 is 14 amino acids. Germline assignment: CDR1 SGHAT and CDR2 FQNNGV. The CDR3 spells CASSLRQGGSPLHF. The DNA for the CDR3 is TGTGCCAGCAGCTTACGACAGGGGGGATCACCCCTCCACTTT. Filled out from reference TRBV11-2 and TRBJ1-6, the complete variable domain reads EAGVAQSPRYKIIEKRQSVAFWCNPISGHATLYWYQQILGQGPKLLIQFQNNGVVDDSQLPKDRFSAERLKGVDSTLKIQPAKLEDSAVYLCASSLRQGGSPLHFGNGTRLTVT.

The chain combines TRBV19 with TRBJ2-7, with a tentative D call TRBD2 (5 bases). Germline CDR1 and CDR2: LNHDA and SQIVND (reference sequence). Trimming shortened V by 4 bases and J by 0 bases, and 10 bases separated the two germline ends. The CDR3 has 14 amino acids. The CDR3 nucleotides read TGTGCCAGTAGTACTCCGGGATACTCCTACGAGCAGTACTTC. This gives the protein CASSTPGYSYEQYF.

This clonotype was seen many times. The chain is built from TRBV7-2 and TRBJ2-6; no clear D. Germline loops: CDR1 SGHTA, CDR2 FQGNSA. V shed 0 bases and J shed 1 base, with 1 base lying between them. The length of the CDR3 is 14 residues. The CDR3 DNA sequence: TGTGCCAGCAGCTTAGCGTCTGGGGCCAACGTCCTGACTTTC. Protein sequence: CASSLASGANVLTF.

The chain joins TRBV24-1 to TRBJ1-1; D is unresolved. This CDR3 spans 13 amino acids. V was trimmed by 3 bases and J by 5 bases, leaving 9 bases between them. Per germline, CDR1 KGHDR and CDR2 SFDVKD. CDR3: CATSDGRLTEAFF. The CDR3, as DNA: TGTGCCACCAGTGATGGTAGGCTTACTGAAGCTTTCTTT.

This clonotype was counted ten times or more. V is TRBV15 and J is TRBJ1-1, with D hard to call. Germline lookup yields CDR1 LNHNV and CDR2 YYDKDF (reference sequence). This CDR3 is 12 amino acids long. V was trimmed by 5 bases and J by 7 bases, leaving 11 bases between them. The CDR3 here is CATSALRDEAFF. The DNA of the CDR3 is TGTGCCACCAGCGCCTTACGAGATGAAGCTTTCTTT.

This clonotype was detected many times. J is TRBJ1-1 and V is TRBV12-3 or TRBV12-4; 8 bases are a match to TRBD1. The CDR3 extends over 14 amino acids. The junction had 5 bases not matched to a gene; V was cut back by 8 bases and J by 0 bases. This CDR3 reads CASSRQGLNTEAFF. The CDR3 DNA sequence: TGTGCCAGCTCAAGACAGGGGCTGAACACTGAAGCTTTCTTT.

The table lists this clonotype with many counts. The chain joins TRBV28 to TRBJ1-1, with D perhaps TRBD1 (6 bases). CDR3 size: 16 residues. Trimming stripped 5 bases from V and 1 base from J, with 17 bases between. Germline-derived CDR1 and CDR2 are MDHEN and SYDVKM. As DNA, the CDR3 is TGTGCCAGCAGTCTAACGGACAGCGGCCCGAACACTGAAGCTTTCTTT. It is translated as CASSLTDSGPNTEAFF.

This clonotype was detected a few times. The chain couples TRBV20-1 to TRBJ2-2; D uncertain. Germline V gene sequence: CDR1 DFQATT, CDR2 SNEGSKA (reference sequence). This CDR3 comprises 12 residues. Trimming stripped 0 bases from V and 7 bases from J, with 6 bases between. CDR3 coding DNA: TGCAGTGCTAGAGATCTAATCGGGGAGCTGTTTTTT. It translates to CSARDLIGELFF.

This clonotype was seen repeatedly, ten times or more. J is TRBJ2-7 and V is TRBV12-3 or TRBV12-4; 7 bases fit TRBD2. The trim removed 2 bases at V and 0 bases at J, leaving 7 bases unmatched. The CDR3 length is 16 residues. The DNA for the CDR3 is TGTGCCAGCAGTTTAAATATGGGGGGGGTCTCCTACGAGCAGTACTTC. This translates into CASSLNMGGVSYEQYF.

At least ten counts were recorded for this clonotype. The CDR3 nucleotides read TGCAGTGCTTTACTAGCGGTCTCCTACGAGCAGTACTTC. Protein sequence: CSALLAVSYEQYF. The rearrangement uses TRBV20-1 and TRBJ2-7, with 8 positions matching TRBD2. J gave up 0 bases and V 5 bases, and 3 bases lay outside the gene matches. Germline values: CDR1 DFQATT, CDR2 SNEGSKA (reference sequence). The CDR3 covers 13 residues.

This clonotype was seen repeatedly, ten times or more. The chain couples TRBV6-5 to TRBJ2-5, with D perhaps TRBD2 (6 bases). CDR3 length: 15 residues. The V end was cut by 1 base, the J end by 2 bases, with 11 bases between. Germline-derived CDR1 and CDR2 are MNHEY and SVGAGI. The CDR3 coding sequence is TGTGCCAGCAGTTACTGGGGGGTCGGTCAAGAGACCCAGTACTTC. Translation gives CASSYWGVGQETQYF.

This chain uses TRBV5-1 with TRBJ1-3; weak D call: TRBD1 (6 bases). This CDR3 comprises 17 residues. Germline CDR1 reads SGHRS; CDR2 reads YFSETQ. Deletions cut 2 bases from V and 2 bases from J, with 17 bases between. DNA for the CDR3: TGCGCCAGCAGCTTCTCGCAGCAGGGGACGGCTGGAAACACCATATATTTT. Protein product: CASSFSQQGTAGNTIYF.

This clonotype was seen ten or more times. The chain carries TRBV27 and TRBJ2-3; weak D call: TRBD2 (6 bases). The CDR3 is made up of 15 amino acids. Per germline, CDR1 MNHEY and CDR2 SMNVEV (reference sequence). Trimming shortened V by 5 bases and J by 2 bases, and 14 bases separated the two germline ends. CDR3 in amino acids: CASSPGTYPTDTQYF. For the CDR3, the DNA is TGTGCCAGCAGTCCCGGGACTTACCCCACAGATACGCAGTATTTT.